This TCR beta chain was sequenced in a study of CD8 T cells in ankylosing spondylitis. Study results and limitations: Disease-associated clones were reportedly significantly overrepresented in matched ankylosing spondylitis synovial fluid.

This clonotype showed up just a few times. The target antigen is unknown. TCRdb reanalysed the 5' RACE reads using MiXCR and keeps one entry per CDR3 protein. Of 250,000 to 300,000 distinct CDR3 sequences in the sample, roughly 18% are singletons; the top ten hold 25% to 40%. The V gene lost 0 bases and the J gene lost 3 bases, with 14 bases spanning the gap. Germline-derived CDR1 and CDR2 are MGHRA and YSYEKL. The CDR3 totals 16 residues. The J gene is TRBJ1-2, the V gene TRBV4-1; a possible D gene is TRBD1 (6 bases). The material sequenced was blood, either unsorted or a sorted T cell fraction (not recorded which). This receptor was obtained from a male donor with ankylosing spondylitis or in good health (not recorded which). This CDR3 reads CASSQEPTGIYYGYTF. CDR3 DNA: TGCGCCAGCAGCCAAGAACCGACAGGCATTTACTATGGCTACACCTTC.